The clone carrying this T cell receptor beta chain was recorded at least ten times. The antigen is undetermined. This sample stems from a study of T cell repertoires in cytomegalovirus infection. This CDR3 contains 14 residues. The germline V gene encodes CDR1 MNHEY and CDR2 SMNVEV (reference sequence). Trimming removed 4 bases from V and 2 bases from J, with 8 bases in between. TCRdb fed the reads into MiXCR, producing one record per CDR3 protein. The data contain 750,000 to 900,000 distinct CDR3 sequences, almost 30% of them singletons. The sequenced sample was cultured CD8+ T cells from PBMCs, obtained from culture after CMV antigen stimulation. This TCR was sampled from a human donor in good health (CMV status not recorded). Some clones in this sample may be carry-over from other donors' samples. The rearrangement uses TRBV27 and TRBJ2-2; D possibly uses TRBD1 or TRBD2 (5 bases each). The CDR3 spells CASSSGTNTGELFF. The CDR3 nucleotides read TGTGCCAGCAGTTCCGGGACCAACACCGGGGAGCTGTTTTTT.